This T cell receptor (beta chain) came from a study of cytomegalovirus exposure and HLA in healthy donors. J lost 8 bases, V lost 4 bases, and 9 bases had no gene match. Germline V CDR1 and CDR2: LGHNA, YNFKEQ. The CDR3 contains 15 residues. Both 60 Vbeta primers and 13 Jbeta primers went into the PCR. Method: immunoSEQ multiplex PCR; TCRdb's copy keeps in-frame clones and lacks some. This sample's table reports 220,000 or so clones. The receptor was derived from a girl aged 2-9 years in good health and CMV-seropositive. The sample taken for sequencing was PBMCs. The chain joins TRBV4-2 to TRBJ1-4; TRBD1 matches at 8 bases. DNA for the CDR3: TGTGCCAGCAGCCCCCCGGGCAGGGGGCAGGAAAAACTGTTTTTT. It specifies CASSPPGRGQEKLFF.